This entry features one T cell receptor (beta chain) sequence. Its target is unknown. Treatment meaning: approximately 18 received Ad26.COV2.S at low or high dose, single or two shots; 5 received placebo; per-sample allocation not given. Material that was analyzed had been drawn on day 63 after the first vaccine or placebo injection. This entry is derived from a study of Ad26.COV2.S vaccination and SARS-CoV-2 variants. Study results and caveats: The TCR breadth and depth analyses may have produced an underestimate of total T cell responses.

Only in-frame clones appear in the TCRdb table, and some are missing; sequencing was by immunoSEQ multiplex PCR. The repertoire holds about 350,000 clones, with roughly nine tenths as singletons. Germline loops: CDR1 SNHLY, CDR2 FYNNEI. V was clipped by 8 bases and J by 6 bases; unmatched bases: 10. This CDR3 is built from 14 residues. This specimen was peripheral blood, taken in a trial of Ad26.COV2.S vaccine versus placebo. The sequence was collected from a person aged 18 to 65 who received the Ad26.COV2.S COVID-19 vaccine or a placebo. The V and J genes are TRBV2 and TRBJ2-4; 7 bases match TRBD1. The CDR3, as DNA: TGTGCCAGCGGAGACAGGGCTGGGTCAAACATTCAGTACTTC. It yields the protein CASGDRAGSNIQYF.